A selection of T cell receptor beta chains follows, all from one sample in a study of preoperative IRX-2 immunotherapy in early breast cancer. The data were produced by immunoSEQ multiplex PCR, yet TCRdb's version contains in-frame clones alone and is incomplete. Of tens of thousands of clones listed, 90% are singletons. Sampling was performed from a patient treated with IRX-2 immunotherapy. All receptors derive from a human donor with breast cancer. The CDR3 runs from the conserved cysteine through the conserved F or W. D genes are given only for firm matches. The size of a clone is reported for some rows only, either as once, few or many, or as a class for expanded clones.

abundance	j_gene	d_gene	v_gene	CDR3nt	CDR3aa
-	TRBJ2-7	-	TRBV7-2	TGTGCCAGCAAGGAGGCCGGCCCCCCCTACGAGCAGTACTTC	CASKEAGPPYEQYF
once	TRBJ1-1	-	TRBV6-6	TGTGCCAGCAGTTACAATTTACAGCTTGAAGCTTTCTTT	CASSYNLQLEAFF
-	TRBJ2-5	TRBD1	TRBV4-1	TGCGCCAGCAGCCTCGGACAGGGGCCAGCAGAGACCCAGTACTTC	CASSLGQGPAETQYF
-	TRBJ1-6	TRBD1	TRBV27	TGTGCCAGCAGAACGCCCACCAGGGACAGGGCAAATTCACCCCTCCACTTT	CASRTPTRDRANSPLHF
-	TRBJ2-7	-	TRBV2	TGTGCCAGCAGTCCGGGCCTCTCCTACGAGCAGTACTTC	CASSPGLSYEQYF
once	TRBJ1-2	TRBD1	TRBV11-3	TGTGCCAGCAGCTTCCGGAGACAGGGCTATGGCTACACCTTC	CASSFRRQGYGYTF
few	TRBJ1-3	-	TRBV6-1	TGTGCCAGCAGTGAAGCGCCAGGGGTCTCTGGAAACACCATATATTTT	CASSEAPGVSGNTIYF
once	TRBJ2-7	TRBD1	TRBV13	TGTGCCAGCAGCTTAGTTAGGGACAGGGGGTACGAGCAGTACTTC	CASSLVRDRGYEQYF
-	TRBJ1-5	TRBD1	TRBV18	TGTGCCAGCTCACCGGACAGGTCTGTACTGCCCCAGCATTTT	CASSPDRSVLPQHF
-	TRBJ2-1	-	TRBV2	TGTGCCAGCAGGAGACTAGTTTCCTACAATGAGCAGTTCTTC	CASRRLVSYNEQFF
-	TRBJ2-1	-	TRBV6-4	TGTGCCAGCAGTGACTTAAGGGGGAATGAGCAGTTCTTC	CASSDLRGNEQFF
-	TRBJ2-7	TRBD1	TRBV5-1	TGCGCCAGCAGCCTGAGACAGGGAGTTTTCGTCGAGCAGTACTTC	CASSLRQGVFVEQYF
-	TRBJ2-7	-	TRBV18	TGTGCCAGCTCACCAGAAGAGCACGAGCAGTACTTC	CASSPEEHEQYF
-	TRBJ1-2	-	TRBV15	TGTGCCACCAGCAGATCCCCCAGGGAACCCTATGGCTACACCTTC	CATSRSPREPYGYTF
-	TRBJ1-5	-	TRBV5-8	TGTGCCAGCAGCTTGTCGCGCAGGGACAATCAGCCCCAGCATTTT	CASSLSRRDNQPQHF
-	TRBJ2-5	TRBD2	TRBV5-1	TGCGCCAGCAGCCGCGGACTAGCGGGAGGGGGAGAGACCCAGTACTTC	CASSRGLAGGGETQYF
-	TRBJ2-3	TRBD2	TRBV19	TGTGCCAGTACCCCACTATTGACTAGCGGGGGGGCAGATACGCAGTATTTT	CASTPLLTSGGADTQYF
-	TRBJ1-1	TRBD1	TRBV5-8	TGTGCCAGCAGCCCCCGGACAGGGGGGAACACTGAAGCTTTCTTT	CASSPRTGGNTEAFF
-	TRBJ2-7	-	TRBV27	TGTGCCAGCAGCCGAGGAAGCTACGAGCAGTACTTC	CASSRGSYEQYF
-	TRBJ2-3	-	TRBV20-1	TGCAGTCCCTCGGACTCCATTGAGTATTTT	CSPSDSIEYF
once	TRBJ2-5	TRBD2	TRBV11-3	TGTGCCAGCAGCTTAGGGGGAGCGGGGCAAGAGACCCAGTACTTC	CASSLGGAGQETQYF
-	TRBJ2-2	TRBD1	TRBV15	TGTGCCACCAACCTCGTACAGGGGGGCACCGGGGAGCTGTTTTTT	CATNLVQGGTGELFF
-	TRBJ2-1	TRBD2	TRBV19	TGTGCCAGTAGTATAGGGGGCGGGGGGGCCTACAATGAGCAGTTCTTC	CASSIGGGGAYNEQFF
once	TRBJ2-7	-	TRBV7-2	TGTGCCAGCAGCCCCGGGCTACTGGCCTACGAGCAGTACTTC	CASSPGLLAYEQYF
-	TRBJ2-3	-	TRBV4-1	TGCGCCAGCAGCCAAGAAAGACCCTATACGCAGTATTTT	CASSQERPYTQYF
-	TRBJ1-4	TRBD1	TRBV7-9	TGTGCCAGCAGCTCAGACAGGGGCGGCACTAATGAAAAACTGTTTTTT	CASSSDRGGTNEKLFF
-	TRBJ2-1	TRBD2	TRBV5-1	TGCGCCAGCAGCTTGGCAGCGGGAGTAATCTATGAGCAGTTCTTC	CASSLAAGVIYEQFF
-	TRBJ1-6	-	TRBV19	TGTGCCAGCAGCCAGGGGATCGGGAAATCACCCCTCCACTTT	CASSQGIGKSPLHF
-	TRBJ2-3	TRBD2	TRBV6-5	TGTGCCAGCAGTTTACTAGCGGGAGACCTCTATACGCAGTATTTT	CASSLLAGDLYTQYF
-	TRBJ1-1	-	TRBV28	TGTGCCAGCAGTTTGTTCAGAGGCAGGGGTAACACTGAAGCTTTCTTT	CASSLFRGRGNTEAFF
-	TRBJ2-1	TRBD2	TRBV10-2	TGCGCCAGCAGTGATGCGGGGGGAATGGGGAATGAGCAGTTCTTC	CASSDAGGMGNEQFF
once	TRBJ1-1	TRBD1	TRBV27	TGTGCCAGCAGTTTAGAGGCAGGGGGTTATACTGAAGCTTTCTTT	CASSLEAGGYTEAFF
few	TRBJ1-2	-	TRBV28	TGTGCCAGCAGTCCTCCAGGGGCCCTCTATGGCTACACCTTC	CASSPPGALYGYTF
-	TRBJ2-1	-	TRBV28	TGTGCCAGCAAAGGGGGGCCCTCTCGTTACAATGAGCAGTTCTTC	CASKGGPSRYNEQFF
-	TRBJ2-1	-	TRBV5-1	TGCGCCAGCAGCCCCCGGCAAGACTCCTACAATGAGCAGTTCTTC	CASSPRQDSYNEQFF
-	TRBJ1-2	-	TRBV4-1	TGCGCCAGCAGCCCTACAATGGAAGGGTATGGCTACACCTTC	CASSPTMEGYGYTF
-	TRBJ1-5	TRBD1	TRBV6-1	TGTGCCAGCAGTGAAACAGGGGTTAGGCAGCCCCAGCATTTT	CASSETGVRQPQHF
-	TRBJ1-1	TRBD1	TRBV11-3	TGTGCCAGCAGCCTCGCACCTTTCGAGACAGGGTGTGAGGAAGCTTTCTTT	CASSLAPFETGCEEAFF
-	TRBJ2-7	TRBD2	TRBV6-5	TGTGCCAGCAGTCCCCGTAGCGGGAGGGCGTACTTC	CASSPRSGRAYF
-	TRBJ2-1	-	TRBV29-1	TGCAGCGTTAGGCAGGGCCGAGTCGGGGGGCGTTACAATGAGCAGTTCTTC	CSVRQGRVGGRYNEQFF
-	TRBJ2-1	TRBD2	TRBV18	TGTGCCAGCTCACCACCTAGCGGGGGGTACCCCAATGAGCAGTTCTTC	CASSPPSGGYPNEQFF
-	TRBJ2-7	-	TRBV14	TGTGCCAGCAGCCAAGACCACTACGAGCAGTACTTC	CASSQDHYEQYF
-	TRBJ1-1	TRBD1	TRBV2	TGTGCCAGCAGGCCAGACAGGGATCGCAATGAAGCTTTCTTT	CASRPDRDRNEAFF
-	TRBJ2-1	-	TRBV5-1	TGCGCCAGCAGCTTGGGGTATAGCTCCTACAATGAGCAGTTCTTC	CASSLGYSSYNEQFF
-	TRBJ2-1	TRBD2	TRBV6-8	TGTGCCAGCAACGAGCGGGAGCTAGGTGATGAGCAGTTCTTC	CASNERELGDEQFF
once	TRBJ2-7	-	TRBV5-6	TGTGCCAGCAGCTTGAACTACGAGCAGTACTTC	CASSLNYEQYF
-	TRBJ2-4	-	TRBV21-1	TGTGCCAGCAGCAAAGCCGAGGGAGGGACCAAAAACATTCAGTACTTC	CASSKAEGGTKNIQYF
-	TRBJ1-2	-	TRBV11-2	TGTGCCAGCAGCTTAGATCGGTCCGCTATCTATGGCTACACCTTC	CASSLDRSAIYGYTF
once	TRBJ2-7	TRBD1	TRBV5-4	TGTGCCAGCAGCTTGGGAGGACAGGGGACCAACGAGCAGTACTTC	CASSLGGQGTNEQYF